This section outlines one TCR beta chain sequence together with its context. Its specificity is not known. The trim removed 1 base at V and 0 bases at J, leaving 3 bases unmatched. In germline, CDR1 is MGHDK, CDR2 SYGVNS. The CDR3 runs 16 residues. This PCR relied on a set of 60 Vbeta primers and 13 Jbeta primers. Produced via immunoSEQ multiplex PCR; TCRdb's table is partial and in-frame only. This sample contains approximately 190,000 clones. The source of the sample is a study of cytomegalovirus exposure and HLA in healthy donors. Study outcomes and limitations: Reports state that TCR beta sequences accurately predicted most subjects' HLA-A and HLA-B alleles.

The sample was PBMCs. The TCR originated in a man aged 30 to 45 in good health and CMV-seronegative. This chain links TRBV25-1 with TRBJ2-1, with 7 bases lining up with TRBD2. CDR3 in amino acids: CASSEWGGISYNEQFF. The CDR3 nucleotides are TGTGCCAGCAGTGAATGGGGGGGGATCTCCTACAATGAGCAGTTCTTC.